This T cell receptor (beta chain) was recorded in a study of post-analysis software for immune sequencing data. Study-wide context: There were relapsing-remitting, secondary progressive and progressive-relapsing multiple sclerosis among the disease courses included.

Turning to this clonotype: Antigen unknown.

The study's findings and limits: About 5 TRBV segments appeared more often in patients than in controls, and TRBV5-6, TRBV5-1 and TRBV20-1 were among these. Comparison with controls showed significantly lower normalized Chao1 diversity in multiple sclerosis patients. Pronounced co-clustering by F measure was evident among identically batched samples.

There are 12 residues in the CDR3. Trimming pared 6 bases from V and 6 bases from J, leaving 10 bases between. Every TCR beta cDNA library bore unique molecular identifiers. TCRdb re-called the PCR reads with MiXCR, one entry per CDR3 protein. The table includes about 820,000 distinct CDR3 sequences, around 50% detected once. The sequence was obtained from a girl aged 5-17 years with multiple sclerosis. The material sequenced was blood. The V and J genes are TRBV12-3 or TRBV12-4 and TRBJ2-3; D unclear. The CDR3 bases are TGTGCCAGCAGATCAAGTTCGGATACGCAGTATTTT. This sequence encodes CASRSSSDTQYF.